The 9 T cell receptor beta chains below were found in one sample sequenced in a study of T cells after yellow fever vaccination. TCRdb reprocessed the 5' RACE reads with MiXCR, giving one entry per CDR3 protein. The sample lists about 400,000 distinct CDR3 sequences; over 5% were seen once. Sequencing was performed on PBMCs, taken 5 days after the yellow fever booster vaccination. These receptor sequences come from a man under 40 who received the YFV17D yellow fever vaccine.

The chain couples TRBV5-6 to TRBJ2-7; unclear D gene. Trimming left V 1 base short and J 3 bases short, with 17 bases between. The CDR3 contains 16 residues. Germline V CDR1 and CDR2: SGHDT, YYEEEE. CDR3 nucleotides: TGTGCCAGCAGCTTGTATGTAGTGGGGATAGTCTACGAGCAGTACTTC. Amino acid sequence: CASSLYVVGIVYEQYF.

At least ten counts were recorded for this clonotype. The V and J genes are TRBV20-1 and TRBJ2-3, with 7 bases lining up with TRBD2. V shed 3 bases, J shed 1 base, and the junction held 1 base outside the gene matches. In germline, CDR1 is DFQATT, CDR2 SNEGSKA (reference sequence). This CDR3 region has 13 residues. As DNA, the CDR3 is TGCAGTGCTAGTGCGGGAGGCACAGATACGCAGTATTTT. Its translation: CSASAGGTDTQYF.

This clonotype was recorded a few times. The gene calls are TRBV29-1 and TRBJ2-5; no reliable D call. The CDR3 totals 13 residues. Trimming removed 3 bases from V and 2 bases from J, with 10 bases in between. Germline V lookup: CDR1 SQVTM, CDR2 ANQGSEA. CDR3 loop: CSVDPGRQETQYF. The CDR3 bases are TGCAGCGTTGACCCCGGCAGGCAAGAGACCCAGTACTTC. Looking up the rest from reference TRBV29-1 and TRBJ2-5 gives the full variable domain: SAVISQKPSRDICQRGTSLTIQCQVDSQVTMMFWYRQQPGQSLTLIATANQGSEATYESGFVIDKFPISRPNLTFSTLTVSNMSPEDSSIYLCSVDPGRQETQYFGPGTRLLVL.

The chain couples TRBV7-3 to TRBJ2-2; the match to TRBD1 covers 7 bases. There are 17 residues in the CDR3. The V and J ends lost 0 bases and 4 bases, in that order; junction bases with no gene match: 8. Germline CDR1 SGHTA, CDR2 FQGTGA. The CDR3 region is CASSLTGQGVVTGELFF. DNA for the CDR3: TGTGCCAGCAGCTTAACTGGGCAGGGGGTTGTCACCGGGGAGCTGTTTTTT.

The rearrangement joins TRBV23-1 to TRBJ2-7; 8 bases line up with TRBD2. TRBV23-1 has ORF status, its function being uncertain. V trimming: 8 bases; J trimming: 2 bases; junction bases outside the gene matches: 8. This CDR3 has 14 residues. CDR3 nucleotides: TGCGCCAGCCCGGGGGGGGGGCGAACCTACGAGCAGTACTTC. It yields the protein CASPGGGRTYEQYF.

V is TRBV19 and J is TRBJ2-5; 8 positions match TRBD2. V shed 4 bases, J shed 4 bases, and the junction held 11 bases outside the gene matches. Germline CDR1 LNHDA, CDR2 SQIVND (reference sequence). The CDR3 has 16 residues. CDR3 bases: TGTGCCAGTAGTACGCAACTAGCGGAAAGCCTAGAGACCCAGTACTTC. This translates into CASSTQLAESLETQYF.

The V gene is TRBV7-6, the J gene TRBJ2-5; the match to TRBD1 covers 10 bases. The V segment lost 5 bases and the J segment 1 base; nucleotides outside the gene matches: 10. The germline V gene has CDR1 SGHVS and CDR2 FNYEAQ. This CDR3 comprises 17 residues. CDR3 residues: CASSQLPGQGSQETQYF. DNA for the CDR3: TGTGCCAGCAGCCAACTGCCGGGACAGGGGTCCCAAGAGACCCAGTACTTC.

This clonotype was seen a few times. CDR3 DNA sequence: TGTGCCTGGAGTGTGGGACTAGCGGGACCCTACGAGCAGTACTTC. It specifies CAWSVGLAGPYEQYF. The rearrangement links TRBV30 to TRBJ2-7; 13 nucleotides agree with TRBD2. This CDR3 is built from 15 residues. V was clipped by 0 bases and J by 2 bases; unmatched bases: 1. Germline V CDR1 and CDR2: GTSNPN, SVGIG (reference sequence).

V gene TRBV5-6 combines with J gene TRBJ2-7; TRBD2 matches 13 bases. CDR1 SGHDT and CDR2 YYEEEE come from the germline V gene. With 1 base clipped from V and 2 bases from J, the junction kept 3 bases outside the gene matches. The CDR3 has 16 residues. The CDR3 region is CASSLIGTSGTYEQYF. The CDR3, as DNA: TGTGCCAGCAGCTTGATAGGGACTAGCGGGACCTACGAGCAGTACTTC.